Below, 30 T cell receptor beta chains from the same sample are listed, as sequenced in a study of T cell responses to AZD1222 COVID-19 vaccine (dated by TCRdb to 2020 to 2023). Libraries were prepared through the immunoSEQ multiplex PCR assay. Entries here come from immuneACCESS through TCRdb and include only in-frame sequences with V and J called. Some clones fail to appear in such tables; in the studies checked, an unresolved V gene covers under half of the shortfall, and the cause of the remainder is unknown. This sample comprises about 150,000 clones, more than 90% of them detected only once. The top ten hold approximately 1.6% of the sample. The sample's time point label, decoded: baseline before first vaccination. This specimen consisted of peripheral blood, obtained on day 0 of AZD1222 vaccination. These receptors all come from an adult in good health.

This chain links TRBV2 with TRBJ1-5; 8 positions match TRBD1. Losses at the gene ends were 3 bases for V and 6 bases for J; bases not matched to a gene: 4. Per the germline V gene, CDR1 is SNHLY and CDR2 is FYNNEI. The CDR3 is 14 amino acids. CDR3 coding DNA: TGTGCCAGCAGTGACAGGGGGCAAGGTCAGCCCCAGCATTTT. This sequence encodes CASSDRGQGQPQHF.

The V call is TRBV29-1, the J call TRBJ2-3; D might be TRBD2 (5 bases). CDR1 and CDR2 from the germline V gene are SQVTM and ANQGSEA. Trimming took off 5 bases at V and 0 bases at J, with 18 bases between the two ends. This CDR3 has 16 amino acids. The CDR3 sequence: CSVIDGEYPSTDTQYF. In DNA, the CDR3 is TGCAGCGTTATCGATGGGGAGTACCCTAGCACAGATACGCAGTATTTT.

The chain employs TRBV4-3 and TRBJ2-2; D unclear. Trimming removed 1 base at V and 4 bases at J, with 4 bases between. The CDR3 consists of 13 residues. CDR1 and CDR2 (germline): LGHNA, YSLEER. The CDR3 sequence is CASSQATTGELFF. The CDR3 DNA reads TGCGCCAGCAGCCAAGCGACCACCGGGGAGCTGTTTTTT.

The chain has TRBV27 and TRBJ1-1; 7 bases are a match to TRBD1. From germline, CDR1 is MNHEY and CDR2 SMNVEV (reference sequence). This CDR3 contains 16 residues. V shed 8 bases, J shed 4 bases, and the junction held 16 bases outside the gene matches. This chain's CDR3 is CASGDRDVDEGTEAFF. The DNA of the CDR3 is TGTGCCAGCGGAGACAGGGATGTGGATGAAGGCACTGAAGCTTTCTTT.

The rearrangement joins TRBV4-2 to TRBJ2-3, with TRBD2 as a possible D gene (6 bases). V lost 4 bases and J lost 2, with 13 bases in between. The CDR3 consists of 15 residues. CDR1 is LGHNA and CDR2 is YNFKEQ in the germline V gene. The CDR3 DNA reads as TGTGCCAGCAGCCCTTCGCGGGATCTCACAGATACGCAGTATTTT. Residues: CASSPSRDLTDTQYF.

The V call is TRBV5-1, the J call TRBJ1-3; no reliable D call. Deletions cut 4 bases from V and 0 bases from J, with 14 bases between. Germline-derived CDR1 and CDR2 are SGHRS and YFSETQ. The CDR3 extends over 16 amino acids. CDR3 coding DNA: TGCGCCAGCAGCCGTCACAGTCAAAGCTCTGGAAACACCATATATTTT. This codes for CASSRHSQSSGNTIYF.

This chain connects TRBV24-1 to TRBJ2-1, with D perhaps matching TRBD1 or TRBD2 (5 bases each). The CDR3 is made up of 17 amino acids. CDR1 is KGHDR, CDR2 SFDVKD, per germline. The V end lost 7 bases, the J end lost 0 bases, and 18 bases lay between the germline ends. The CDR3 sequence: CATSATPGPSSYNEQFF. The CDR3 nucleotides are TGTGCCACCAGCGCCACTCCGGGACCTAGCTCCTACAATGAGCAGTTCTTC.

The J gene is TRBJ2-7, the V gene TRBV9; the D is unclear. This CDR3 is 14 amino acids long. Trimming cost V 0 bases and J 3 bases, with 10 bases left between them. CDR1 is SGDLS, CDR2 YYNGEE, per germline. CDR3 sequence reads: CASSVGQESYEQYF. The DNA of the CDR3 is TGTGCCAGCAGCGTAGGTCAGGAGAGCTACGAGCAGTACTTC.

The chain combines TRBV19 with TRBJ1-2; D unclear. Trimming removed 5 bases from V and 2 bases from J, with 6 bases in between. The CDR3 is made up of 12 amino acids. Germline CDR1 is LNHDA and CDR2 is SQIVND (reference sequence). Here the CDR3 DNA reads TGTGCCAGTAGTCTCCACAACTATGGCTACACCTTC. Its protein is CASSLHNYGYTF. Full variable domain (outside the CDR3, taken from reference TRBV19 and TRBJ1-2): DGGITQSPKYLFRKEGQNVTLSCEQNLNHDAMYWYRQDPGQGLRLIYYSQIVNDFQKGDIAEGYSVSREKKESFPLTVTSAQKNPTAFYLCASSLHNYGYTFGSGTRLTVV.

In DNA, the CDR3 is TGTGCCAGCAGTTTGGGGGAGGCAGATACGCAGTATTTT. It specifies CASSLGEADTQYF. The rearrangement links TRBV12-3 or TRBV12-4 to TRBJ2-3; D is perhaps TRBD2 (6 bases). The CDR3 consists of 13 residues. Trimming took 3 bases from V and 4 from J, leaving 8 bases between them.

This chain connects TRBV15 to TRBJ1-3; 7 nucleotides align to TRBD1. Germline V gives CDR1 LNHNV, CDR2 YYDKDF (reference sequence). V lost 5 bases, J lost 4 bases, and 5 bases stayed unmatched. The CDR3 is 14 residues long. Here the CDR3 DNA reads TGTGCCACCAGCCTAGACAGGGTCGGAAACACCATATATTTT. Residues: CATSLDRVGNTIYF.

The chain combines TRBV3-1 (or the pseudogene TRBV3-2) with TRBJ1-1, with 7 bases lining up with TRBD1. Germline values: CDR1 LGHDT, CDR2 YNNKEL (reference sequence). The CDR3 is 18 amino acids. With V trimmed by 8 bases and J by 3 bases, 21 bases remained unmatched. The CDR3, as DNA: TGTGCCAGCCGAACCAAAAACAGGGGCGCCAGGCTTGACACTGAAGCTTTCTTT. As protein: CASRTKNRGARLDTEAFF.

The chain employs TRBV18 and TRBJ1-4; D is undetermined. Trimming cost V 3 bases and J 7 bases, with 21 bases left between them. The germline gives CDR1 KGHSH, CDR2 LQKENI. This CDR3 is built from 17 residues. This CDR3 reads CASSPTKGGKHGEKLFF. The CDR3 DNA reads as TGTGCCAGCTCACCGACGAAGGGTGGAAAGCACGGTGAAAAACTGTTTTTT.

The V and J genes are TRBV3-1 (or the pseudogene TRBV3-2) and TRBJ1-2; 7 positions agree with TRBD1. CDR3 length: 16 amino acids. V gave up 0 bases and J gave up 4 bases; unmatched junction bases: 8. Germline CDR1 is LGHDT and CDR2 is YNNKEL (reference sequence). CDR3 sequence (DNA): TGTGCCAGCAGCCAAGAATTAACAGGGGTTAGCTATGGCTACACCTTC. Translating gives CASSQELTGVSYGYTF.

The rearrangement links TRBV4-2 to TRBJ2-3, with D possibly matching TRBD2 (6 bases). The CDR3 sequence is 17 residues long. Germline V CDR1 and CDR2: LGHNA, YNFKEQ. Trimming removed 0 bases from V and 3 bases from J, with 16 bases in between. The CDR3 DNA reads as TGTGCCAGCAGCCAAGATCTTACGGGGGATGGGACAGATACGCAGTATTTT. This translates into CASSQDLTGDGTDTQYF.

The chain links TRBV30 to TRBJ2-3; 7 nucleotides align to TRBD2. CDR3 length equals 12 residues. Germline lookup yields CDR1 GTSNPN and CDR2 SVGIG (reference sequence). V dropped 5 bases and J dropped 2; count of bases not matched to a gene: 1. The CDR3 DNA sequence: TGTGCCTGGGGGAGGGACACAGATACGCAGTATTTT. It is translated as CAWGRDTDTQYF. Full variable domain (missing parts from reference TRBV30 and TRBJ2-3): SQTIHQWPATLVQPVGSPLSLECTVEGTSNPNLYWYRQAAGRGLQLLFYSVGIGQISSEVPQNLSASRPQDRQFILSSKKLLLSDSGFYLCAWGRDTDTQYFGPGTRLTVL.

Details on this clone: A read error may account for a junction end that differs from germline. The genes are TRBV18 and TRBJ1-1; 7 bases are a match to TRBD1. Germline CDR1 reads KGHSH; CDR2 reads LQKENI. The CDR3 runs 14 residues. The CDR3 nucleotides read TGTGCCAGCTCTTCGGCAGGGGGGAACGCTGAAGCTTTCTTT. Amino acids: CASSSAGGNAEAFF.

This rearrangement joins TRBV27 to TRBJ2-3; 9 bases are a match to TRBD2. This CDR3 has 15 residues. CDR1 and CDR2 from the germline V gene are MNHEY and SMNVEV (reference sequence). V lost 5 bases and J lost 8; bases outside the gene matches: 11. CDR3 in DNA: TGTGCCAGCAGTCCCCCGGGACTAGCACGTTCTACGCAGTATTTT. It specifies CASSPPGLARSTQYF.

The chain carries TRBV9 and TRBJ2-3; possible D gene TRBD2, 6 bases. Per the germline V gene, CDR1 is SGDLS and CDR2 is YYNGEE. The CDR3 is made up of 15 amino acids. V dropped 3 bases and J dropped 2 bases, with 13 bases sitting between them. The CDR3 reads CASSARDSTTDTQYF. CDR3 DNA sequence: TGTGCCAGCAGCGCCCGGGACTCGACCACAGATACGCAGTATTTT.

The table lists this clone with a few counts. This chain links TRBV19 with TRBJ2-2; no clear D. Germline CDR1 and CDR2: LNHDA and SQIVND (reference sequence). The CDR3 runs to 12 residues. V was pared by 3 bases and J by 8 bases, with 7 bases between. CDR3 DNA sequence: TGTGCCAGTAGTATCGACCGAGGGGAGCTGTTTTTT. Translation gives CASSIDRGELFF.

J is TRBJ1-2 and V is TRBV28, with a tentative D call TRBD1 (5 bases). Germline values: CDR1 MDHEN, CDR2 SYDVKM. This CDR3 has 13 amino acids. The ends were cut back, 5 bases at V and 8 bases at J, with 15 bases in the middle. The chain's CDR3 is CASSLGRARGYTF. The CDR3 DNA reads TGTGCCAGCAGTCTCGGCAGGGCGAGGGGCTACACCTTC.

This sequence joins TRBV2 and TRBJ1-2; D gene unclear. Germline CDR1 is SNHLY and CDR2 is FYNNEI. V was trimmed by 8 bases and J by 3 bases, leaving 13 bases between them. This CDR3 comprises 13 residues. The CDR3 spells CASVAEAHYGYTF. For the CDR3, the DNA is TGTGCCAGCGTCGCGGAGGCCCACTATGGCTACACCTTC.

This chain connects TRBV12-5 to TRBJ1-1; TRBD1 aligns across 9 bases. Per germline, CDR1 LGHNT and CDR2 FRNRAP. CDR3 length equals 16 residues. V lost 0 bases to trimming and J lost 8 bases; unmatched junction nucleotides: 10. The CDR3 DNA reads as TGTGCTAGTGGTTTGGTAGTTGGAATCGGGACAGGGGAAGCTTTCTTT. Its translation is CASGLVVGIGTGEAFF.

This chain joins TRBV7-2 and TRBJ2-7, with 10 bases aligning to TRBD1. CDR3 size: 15 residues. Per germline, CDR1 SGHTA and CDR2 FQGNSA. The ends lost 4 bases at V and 2 bases at J; junction bases unmatched: 5. The CDR3 DNA reads TGTGCCAGCAGCTCGGGACAGGGGAGGACCTACGAGCAGTACTTC. It is translated as CASSSGQGRTYEQYF.

The genes are TRBV4-3 and TRBJ1-5; perhaps TRBD1 as D (6 bases). From germline, CDR1 is LGHNA and CDR2 YSLEER. Trimming took 1 base from V and 5 from J, leaving 12 bases between them. The CDR3 has 15 residues. In DNA form, the CDR3 reads TGCGCCAGCAGCCAAGTGGGGGGGGCCCATCAGCCCCAGCATTTT. Encoded protein: CASSQVGGAHQPQHF.

The rearrangement uses TRBV7-2 and TRBJ2-3; D is possibly TRBD1 (5 bases). This CDR3 spans 18 amino acids. The germline gives CDR1 SGHTA, CDR2 FQGNSA. V shed 6 bases and J shed 0 bases, with 22 bases lying between them. In DNA, the CDR3 is TGTGCCAGCAGGCCTCTGGGGCTCATGAATTCTAGCACAGATACGCAGTATTTT. Residues: CASRPLGLMNSSTDTQYF.

This clone was seen only once. The rearrangement uses TRBV7-2 and TRBJ1-5, with no clear D. Per germline, CDR1 SGHTA and CDR2 FQGNSA. V was shortened by 4 bases and J by 9 bases, with 16 bases between the two germline ends. The CDR3 has 14 residues. CDR3 amino acids: CASSSMSWGGPQHF. In DNA form, the CDR3 reads TGTGCCAGCAGCTCAATGTCGTGGGGTGGGCCCCAGCATTTT.

V is TRBV25-1 and J is TRBJ2-2; no firm D call. Germline CDR1 is MGHDK and CDR2 is SYGVNS. This CDR3 contains 15 residues. V lost 3 bases and J lost 2, with 10 bases in between. DNA of the CDR3: TGTGCCAGCAGTGATTGGGGAAGAAACACCGGGGAGCTGTTTTTT. This gives the protein CASSDWGRNTGELFF.

CDR3 in DNA: TGTGCCAGCAGTTATACAGGGGACCCCCCATACGAAAAACTGTTTTTT. It translates to CASSYTGDPPYEKLFF. The rearrangement links TRBV3-1 (or the pseudogene TRBV3-2) to TRBJ1-4; 7 positions match TRBD1. Losses at the gene ends were 6 bases for V and 8 bases for J; bases not matched to a gene: 15. The CDR3 sequence is 16 residues long. Germline V gene lookup returns CDR1 LGHDT and CDR2 YNNKEL (reference sequence).

The V call is TRBV18, the J call TRBJ1-1, with D unresolved. Germline V gene lookup returns CDR1 KGHSH and CDR2 LQKENI. V was shortened by 6 bases and J by 1 base, with 12 bases between the two germline ends. The CDR3 covers 14 residues. The CDR3 loop is CASSPTRANTEAFF. The CDR3 DNA is TGTGCCAGCTCTCCTACCCGGGCGAACACTGAAGCTTTCTTT.